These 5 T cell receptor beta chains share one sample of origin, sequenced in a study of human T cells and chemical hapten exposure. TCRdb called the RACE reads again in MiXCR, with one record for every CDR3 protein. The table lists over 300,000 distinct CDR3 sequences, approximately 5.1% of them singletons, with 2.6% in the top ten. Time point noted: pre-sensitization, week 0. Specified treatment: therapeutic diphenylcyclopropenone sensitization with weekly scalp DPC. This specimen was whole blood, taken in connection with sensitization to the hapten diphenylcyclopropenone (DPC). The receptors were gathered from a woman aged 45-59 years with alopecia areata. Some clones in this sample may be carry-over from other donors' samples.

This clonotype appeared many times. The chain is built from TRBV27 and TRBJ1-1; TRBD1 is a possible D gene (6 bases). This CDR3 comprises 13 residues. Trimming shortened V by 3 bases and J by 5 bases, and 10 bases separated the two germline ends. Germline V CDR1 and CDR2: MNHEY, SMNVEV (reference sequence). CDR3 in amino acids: CASSFFQGTEAFF. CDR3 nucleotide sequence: TGTGCCAGCAGTTTTTTCCAGGGGACTGAAGCTTTCTTT.

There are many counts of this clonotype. The CDR3 protein is CASSSQGASTEAFF. For the CDR3, the DNA is TGTGCCAGCAGTTCACAGGGGGCAAGCACTGAAGCTTTCTTT. The chain joins TRBV12-3 or TRBV12-4 to TRBJ1-1, with 9 bases that match TRBD1. Trimming removed 4 bases from V and 4 bases from J; junction bases left unmatched: 4. This CDR3 is 14 amino acids long.

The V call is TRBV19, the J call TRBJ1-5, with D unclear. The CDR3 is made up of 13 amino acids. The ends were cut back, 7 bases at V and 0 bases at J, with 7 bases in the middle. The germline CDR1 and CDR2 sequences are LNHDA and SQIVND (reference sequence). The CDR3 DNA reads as TGTGCCAGTAACGAGTATAGCAATCAGCCCCAGCATTTT. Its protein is CASNEYSNQPQHF.

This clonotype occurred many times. CDR3 bases: TGTGCCAGCAGCCCCTCAGGGTTCAGCACAGATACGCAGTATTTT. Translating gives CASSPSGFSTDTQYF. The V and J genes are TRBV7-6 and TRBJ2-3; possibly TRBD1 for D (5 bases). The CDR3 consists of 15 residues. Germline loops: CDR1 SGHVS, CDR2 FNYEAQ. Between the trimmed V and J ends, which lost 5 bases and 0 bases, there was a span of 12 bases.

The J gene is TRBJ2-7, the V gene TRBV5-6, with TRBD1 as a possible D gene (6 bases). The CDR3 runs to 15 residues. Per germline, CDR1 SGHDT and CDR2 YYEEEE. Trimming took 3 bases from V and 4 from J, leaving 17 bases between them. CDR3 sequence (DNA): TGTGCCAGCAGCTACGGCCAGGGGACCCCTTACGAGCAGTACTTC. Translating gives CASSYGQGTPYEQYF. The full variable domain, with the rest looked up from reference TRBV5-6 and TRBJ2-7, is DAGVTQSPTHLIKTRGQQVTLRCSPKSGHDTVSWYQQALGQGPQFIFQYYEEEERQRGNFPDRFSGHQFPNYSSELNVNALLLGDSALYLCASSYGQGTPYEQYFGPGTRLTVT.